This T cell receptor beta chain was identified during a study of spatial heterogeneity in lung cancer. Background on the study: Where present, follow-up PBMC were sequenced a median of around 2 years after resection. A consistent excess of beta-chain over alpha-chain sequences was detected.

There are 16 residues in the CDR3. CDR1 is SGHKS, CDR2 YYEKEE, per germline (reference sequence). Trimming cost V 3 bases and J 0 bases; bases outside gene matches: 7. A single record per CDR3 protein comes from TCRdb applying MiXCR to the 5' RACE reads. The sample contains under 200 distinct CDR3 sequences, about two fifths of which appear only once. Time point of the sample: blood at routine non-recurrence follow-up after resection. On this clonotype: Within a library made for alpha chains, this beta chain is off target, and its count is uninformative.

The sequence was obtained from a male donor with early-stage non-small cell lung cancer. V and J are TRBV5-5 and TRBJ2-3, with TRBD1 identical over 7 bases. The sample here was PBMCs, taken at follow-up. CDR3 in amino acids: CASSSTGYPSTDTQYF. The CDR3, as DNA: TGTGCCAGCAGCTCGACAGGGTACCCTAGCACAGATACGCAGTATTTT.